This T cell receptor beta chain was recovered during a study of blood T cell repertoires in COVID-19. Study context: Sites in the United States, Italy and Spain provided acute and convalescent COVID-19 samples. T cells, B-cell-depleted T cells, or PBMCs supplied cDNA or gDNA.

Germline V lookup: CDR1 KGHSH, CDR2 LQKENI. Trimming removed 3 bases from V and 0 bases from J, with 12 bases in between. The CDR3 has 16 residues. As handled by the study authors: Researchers report that nucleated cell counts were estimated from reference gene primer amplification. Assay used: immunoSEQ multiplex PCR; TCRdb lists only in-frame clones, some missing. The V and J calls and clone size come from that table; D and trimming were worked out from the DNA. The sample shows approximately 240,000 clones, 65% to 80% of them seen only once. The genes are TRBV18 and TRBJ2-1; D remains ambiguous. This TCR was sampled from a middle-aged woman with active or convalescent COVID-19. Material: peripheral blood. The CDR3 region has the DNA TGTGCCAGCTCACCTCAACACCTAGGCTCCTACAATGAGCAGTTCTTC. Translating it yields CASSPQHLGSYNEQFF.